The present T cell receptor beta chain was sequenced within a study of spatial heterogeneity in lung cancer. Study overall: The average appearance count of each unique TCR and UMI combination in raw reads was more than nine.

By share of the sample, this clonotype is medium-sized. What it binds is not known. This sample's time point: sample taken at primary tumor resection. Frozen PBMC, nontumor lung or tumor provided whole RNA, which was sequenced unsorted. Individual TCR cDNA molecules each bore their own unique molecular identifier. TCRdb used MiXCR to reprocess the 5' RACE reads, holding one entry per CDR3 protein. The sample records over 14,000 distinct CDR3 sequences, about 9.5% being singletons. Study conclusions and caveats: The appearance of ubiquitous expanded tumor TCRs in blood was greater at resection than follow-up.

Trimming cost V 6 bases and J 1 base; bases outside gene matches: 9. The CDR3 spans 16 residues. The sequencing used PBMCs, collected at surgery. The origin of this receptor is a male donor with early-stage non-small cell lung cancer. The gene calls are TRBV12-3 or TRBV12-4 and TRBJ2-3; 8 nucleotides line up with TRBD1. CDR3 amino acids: CASRPEPGQGTDTQYF. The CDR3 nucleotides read TGTGCCAGCAGACCTGAGCCGGGACAGGGCACAGATACGCAGTATTTT.